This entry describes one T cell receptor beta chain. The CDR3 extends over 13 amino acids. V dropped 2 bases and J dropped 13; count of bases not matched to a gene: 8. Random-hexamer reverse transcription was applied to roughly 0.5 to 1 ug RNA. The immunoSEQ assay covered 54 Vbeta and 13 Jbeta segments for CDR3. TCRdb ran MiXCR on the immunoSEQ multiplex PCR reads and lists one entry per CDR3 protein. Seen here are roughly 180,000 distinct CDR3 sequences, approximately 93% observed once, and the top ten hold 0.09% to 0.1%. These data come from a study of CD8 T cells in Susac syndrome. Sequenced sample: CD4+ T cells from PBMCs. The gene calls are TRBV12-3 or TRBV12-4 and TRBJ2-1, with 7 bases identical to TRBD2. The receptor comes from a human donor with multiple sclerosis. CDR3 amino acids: CASSLTLARIQFF. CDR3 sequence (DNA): TGTGCCAGCAGTTTAACACTAGCGAGGATCCAGTTCTTC.